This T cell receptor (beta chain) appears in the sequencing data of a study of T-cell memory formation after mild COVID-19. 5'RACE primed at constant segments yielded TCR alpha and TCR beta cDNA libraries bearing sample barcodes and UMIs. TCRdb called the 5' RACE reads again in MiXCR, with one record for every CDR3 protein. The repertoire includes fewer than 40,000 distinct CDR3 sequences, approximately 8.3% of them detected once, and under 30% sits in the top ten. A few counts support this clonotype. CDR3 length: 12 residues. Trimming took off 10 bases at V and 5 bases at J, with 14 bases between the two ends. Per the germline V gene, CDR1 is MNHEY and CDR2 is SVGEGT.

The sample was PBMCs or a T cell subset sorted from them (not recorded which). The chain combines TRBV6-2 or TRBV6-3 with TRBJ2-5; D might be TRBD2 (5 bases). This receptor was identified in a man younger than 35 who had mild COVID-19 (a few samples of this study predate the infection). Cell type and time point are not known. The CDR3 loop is CATAPGEETQYF. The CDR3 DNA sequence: TGTGCCACAGCACCCGGGGAGGAGACCCAGTACTTC.